A selection of T cell receptor beta chains follows, all from one sample in a study of cytomegalovirus exposure and HLA in healthy donors. TCRdb's copy holds only in-frame clones and misses some; the assay was immunoSEQ multiplex PCR. The sample lists about 130,000 clones, roughly 89% occurring once. The specimen was PBMCs. The receptors come from a woman between 18 and 30 years old in good health and CMV-seropositive. The CDR3 runs from the conserved cysteine through the conserved F or W. The order of the fields is clone size, J gene, V gene, D gene, CDR3 DNA, CDR3 protein. A D gene is named only where the DNA matches it firmly. Where a row states a size, it is once, few, many or the class of an expanded clone; other rows omit it.

- | TRBJ2-7 | TRBV19 | - | TGTGCCAGTAGTCCCAGGGTTGGCTCCTACGAGCAGTACTTC | CASSPRVGSYEQYF
- | TRBJ2-7 | TRBV29-1 | TRBD1 | TGCAGCGCGCATTCAGGGGGCGAGCAGTACTTC | CSAHSGGEQYF
- | TRBJ2-2 | TRBV6-6 | TRBD2 | TGTGCCAGCAGCCTACTAGCGGGGGGGCCCGGCGGGGAGCTGTTTTTT | CASSLLAGGPGGELFF
- | TRBJ2-1 | TRBV2 | - | TGTGCCAGCAGTGGTGACAACTACAATGAGCAGTTCTTC | CASSGDNYNEQFF
- | TRBJ1-2 | TRBV30 | - | TGTGCCTGGAGCTACGGGGGAGGTGGTGGCTACACCTTC | CAWSYGGGGGYTF
once | TRBJ2-5 | TRBV7-2 | - | TGTGCCAGCAGCTTTTACAGTCAAGAGACCCAGTACTTC | CASSFYSQETQYF
- | TRBJ2-2 | TRBV19 | - | TGTGCCAGTAGTATAGCTTGGAGTGGGGAGCTGTTTTTT | CASSIAWSGELFF
few | TRBJ1-2 | TRBV9 | TRBD1 | TGTGCCAGCAGCGTTCGACAGGGGACAGATGGCTACACCTTC | CASSVRQGTDGYTF
- | TRBJ2-1 | TRBV7-2 | TRBD2 | TGTGCCAGCAGCTTAAGGGTACCTAGCGGGGGTGGCAATGAGCAGTTCTTC | CASSLRVPSGGGNEQFF
- | TRBJ1-1 | TRBV29-1 | - | TGCAGCGTTGAGAAAAAACTGAAAGCCCCGAACACTGAAGCTTTCTTT | CSVEKKLKAPNTEAFF
- | TRBJ1-6 | TRBV27 | TRBD1 | TGTGCCAGCAGTTTAGCCCCGGGACAGGGAGGATCACCCCTCCACTTT | CASSLAPGQGGSPLHF
- | TRBJ2-3 | TRBV30 | - | TGTGCCTGGAAGAGGTTTAGCACAGATACGCAGTATTTT | CAWKRFSTDTQYF
- | TRBJ2-3 | TRBV15 | - | TGTGCCACCAGCCTTACAGATACGCAGTATTTT | CATSLTDTQYF
- | TRBJ2-5 | TRBV7-8 | - | TGTGCCAGCAGCTTGGGGGGACGGAACCAAGAGACCCAGTACTTC | CASSLGGRNQETQYF
once | TRBJ2-5 | TRBV19 | - | TGTGCCAGTAGTCTCCGTCGGCAAGAGACCCAGTACTTC | CASSLRRQETQYF